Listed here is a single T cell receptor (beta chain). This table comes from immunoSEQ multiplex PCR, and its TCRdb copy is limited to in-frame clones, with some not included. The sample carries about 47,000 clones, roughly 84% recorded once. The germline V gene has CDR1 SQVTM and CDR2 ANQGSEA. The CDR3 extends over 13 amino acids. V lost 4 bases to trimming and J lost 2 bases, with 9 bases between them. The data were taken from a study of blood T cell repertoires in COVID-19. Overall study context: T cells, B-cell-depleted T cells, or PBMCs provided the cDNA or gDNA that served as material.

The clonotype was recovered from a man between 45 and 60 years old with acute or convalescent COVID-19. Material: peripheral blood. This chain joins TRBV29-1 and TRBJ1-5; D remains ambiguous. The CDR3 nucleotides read TGCAGCGTTGGAGCGGGAGGCAATCAGCCCCAGCATTTT. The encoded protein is CSVGAGGNQPQHF.